The entry below describes one T cell receptor (beta chain). The antigen is unknown. This sample is drawn from a study of OX40 agonist ivuxolimab in advanced cancers. General study findings and limits: In the 0.1 to 3.0 mg/kg range, CD4+ and CD8+ blood T cells had expanded clonally by week 6.

Generated by immunoSEQ multiplex PCR, the TCRdb table keeps only in-frame clones and is missing some. The repertoire holds 50,000 to 65,000 clones, roughly 82% seen once, with approximately 2% in the top ten. This clonotype originated in an adult with an advanced solid tumor such as melanoma, head and neck, liver or kidney cancer. The specimen was CD4+ or CD8+ T cells sorted from blood, collected in a trial of the OX40 agonist ivuxolimab.

CDR3 sequence (DNA): TGTGCCAGCAGTTCCGTGTACAGGGCAAGGAAAGACAATCAGCCCCAGCATTTT. Translation gives CASSSVYRARKDNQPQHF. The rearrangement joins TRBV27 to TRBJ1-5, with a possible D match to TRBD1 (6 bases). CDR1 MNHEY and CDR2 SMNVEV come from the germline V gene (reference sequence). The germline V and J ends were trimmed by 4 bases and 3 bases, with 22 bases remaining between them. The CDR3 loop spans 18 amino acids.